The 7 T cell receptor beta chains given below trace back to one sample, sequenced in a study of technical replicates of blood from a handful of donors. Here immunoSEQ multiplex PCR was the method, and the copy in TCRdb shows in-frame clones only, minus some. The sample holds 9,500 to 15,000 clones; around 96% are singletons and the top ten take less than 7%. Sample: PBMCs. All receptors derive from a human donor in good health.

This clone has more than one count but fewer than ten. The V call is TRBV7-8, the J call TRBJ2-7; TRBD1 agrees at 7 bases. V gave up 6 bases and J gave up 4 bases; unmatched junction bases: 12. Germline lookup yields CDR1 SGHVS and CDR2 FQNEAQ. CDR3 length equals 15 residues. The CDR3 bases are TGTGCCAGCAGAAAAACACAGGGGCCGTCTTACGAGCAGTACTTC. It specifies CASRKTQGPSYEQYF.

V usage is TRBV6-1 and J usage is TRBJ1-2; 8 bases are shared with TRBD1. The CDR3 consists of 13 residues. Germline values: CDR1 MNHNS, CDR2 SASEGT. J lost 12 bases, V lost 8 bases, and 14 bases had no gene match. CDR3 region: CASPEERTGLHTF. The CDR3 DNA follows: TGTGCCAGCCCTGAGGAAAGGACAGGGCTCCACACCTTC.

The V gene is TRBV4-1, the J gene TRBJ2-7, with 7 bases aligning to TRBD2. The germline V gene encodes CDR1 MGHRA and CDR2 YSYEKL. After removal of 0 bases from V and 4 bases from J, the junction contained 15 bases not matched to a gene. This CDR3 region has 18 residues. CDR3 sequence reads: CASSQDLGGGSVWYEQYF. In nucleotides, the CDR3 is TGCGCCAGCAGCCAAGACCTCGGCGGGGGAAGCGTCTGGTACGAGCAGTACTTC.

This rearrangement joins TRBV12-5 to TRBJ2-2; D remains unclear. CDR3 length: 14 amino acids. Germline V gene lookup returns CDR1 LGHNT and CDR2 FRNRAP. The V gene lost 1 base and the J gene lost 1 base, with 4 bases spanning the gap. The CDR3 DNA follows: TGTGCTAGTGGTTTGGGAGGGAACACCGGGGAGCTGTTTTTT. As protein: CASGLGGNTGELFF.

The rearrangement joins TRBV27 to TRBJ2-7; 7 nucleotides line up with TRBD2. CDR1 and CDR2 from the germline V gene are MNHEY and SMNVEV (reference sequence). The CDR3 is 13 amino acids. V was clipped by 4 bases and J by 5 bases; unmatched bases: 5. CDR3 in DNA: TGTGCCAGCAGTTCGGGACTATGGCACGAGCAGTACTTC. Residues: CASSSGLWHEQYF.

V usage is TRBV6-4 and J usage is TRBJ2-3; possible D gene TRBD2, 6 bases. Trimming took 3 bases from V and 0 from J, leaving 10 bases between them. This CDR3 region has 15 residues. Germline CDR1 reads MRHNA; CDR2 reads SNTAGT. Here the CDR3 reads CASSEGGGSTDTQYF. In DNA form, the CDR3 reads TGTGCCAGCAGTGAAGGCGGAGGGAGCACAGATACGCAGTATTTT.

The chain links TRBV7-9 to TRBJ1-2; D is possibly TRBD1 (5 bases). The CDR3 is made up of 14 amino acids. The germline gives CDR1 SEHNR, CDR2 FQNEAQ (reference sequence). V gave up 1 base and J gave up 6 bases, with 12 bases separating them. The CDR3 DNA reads TGTGCCAGCAGCTTAGTACAGGCAAGGAATGGCTACACCTTC. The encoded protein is CASSLVQARNGYTF. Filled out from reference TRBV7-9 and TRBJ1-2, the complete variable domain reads DTGVSQNPRHKITKRGQNVTFRCDPISEHNRLYWYRQTLGQGPEFLTYFQNEAQLEKSRLLSDRFSAERPKGSFSTLEIQRTEQGDSAMYLCASSLVQARNGYTFGSGTRLTVV.